The rows below give T cell receptor beta chains drawn from one sample of a study of T cells in localized non-small cell lung cancer. Assay: immunoSEQ multiplex PCR; the TCRdb copy retains only in-frame clones and omits some. The table shows around 45,000 clones, with more than 85% occurring only once. This specimen was PBMCs, taken before any cancer treatment. All receptors come from a man aged 35 to 69 with stage II lung adenocarcinoma. The CDR3 runs from the conserved cysteine through the conserved F or W. Fields, in order: D gene, V gene, J gene, clone size, CDR3 DNA, CDR3 protein. A D gene is named only where the DNA matches it firmly. Clone size is stated in some rows and not others, as once, few, many or a class when expanded.

d_call: -; v_call: TRBV7-9; j_call: TRBJ1-2; clone_size: -; cdr3_nt: TGTGCCAGCAGCCAGACAGACAACTATGGCTACACCTTC; cdr3_aa: CASSQTDNYGYTF
d_call: TRBD2; v_call: TRBV7-2; j_call: TRBJ2-5; clone_size: -; cdr3_nt: TGTGCCAGCAGCTTAGTGGCGGGGGGACAAGAGACCCAGTACTTC; cdr3_aa: CASSLVAGGQETQYF
d_call: -; v_call: TRBV5-8; j_call: TRBJ2-7; clone_size: -; cdr3_nt: TGTGCCAGCAGTTTGGGGATAGGCTACGAGCAGTACTTC; cdr3_aa: CASSLGIGYEQYF
d_call: -; v_call: TRBV7-8; j_call: TRBJ1-5; clone_size: -; cdr3_nt: TGTGCCAGCAGCTTAGGGTTGAGTTATCAGCCCCAGCATTTT; cdr3_aa: CASSLGLSYQPQHF
d_call: -; v_call: TRBV7-2; j_call: TRBJ2-3; clone_size: -; cdr3_nt: TGTGCCAGCAGCCAAGGGAGGACTCCTCGCACAGATACGCAGTATTTT; cdr3_aa: CASSQGRTPRTDTQYF
d_call: TRBD1; v_call: TRBV11-2; j_call: TRBJ2-1; clone_size: -; cdr3_nt: TGTGCCAGCACCTTAAGGGGACAGGCGACCAATGAGCAGTTCTTC; cdr3_aa: CASTLRGQATNEQFF
d_call: -; v_call: TRBV29-1; j_call: TRBJ1-2; clone_size: -; cdr3_nt: TGCAGCGTTGAAGGAGGACTTTCCTCCTCGGGCTTTTATGGCTACACCTTC; cdr3_aa: CSVEGGLSSSGFYGYTF
d_call: TRBD2; v_call: TRBV7-8; j_call: TRBJ2-5; clone_size: once; cdr3_nt: TGTGCCAGCAGCTTAGCGCGGGGGACCCAAGAGACCCAGTACTTC; cdr3_aa: CASSLARGTQETQYF
d_call: -; v_call: TRBV9; j_call: TRBJ2-3; clone_size: -; cdr3_nt: TGTGCCAGCAGCGTAGGTTTGGGATCTAGCACAGATACGCAGTATTTT; cdr3_aa: CASSVGLGSSTDTQYF
d_call: -; v_call: TRBV2; j_call: TRBJ1-3; clone_size: -; cdr3_nt: TGTGCCAGCTTCCCCAGGGGCCATCAAAACACCATATATTTT; cdr3_aa: CASFPRGHQNTIYF
d_call: -; v_call: TRBV5-1; j_call: TRBJ2-5; clone_size: -; cdr3_nt: TGCGCCAGCAGCTTGTTGGGGCAGTCCCAAGAGACCCAGTACTTC; cdr3_aa: CASSLLGQSQETQYF
d_call: -; v_call: TRBV2; j_call: TRBJ1-1; clone_size: few; cdr3_nt: TGTGCCAGCAGTGGGAGGGGAGCGGACACTGAAGCTTTCTTT; cdr3_aa: CASSGRGADTEAFF
d_call: -; v_call: TRBV7-6; j_call: TRBJ1-5; clone_size: -; cdr3_nt: TGTGCCAGCTCGCAAGGGGGTCAACAGCCCCAGCATTTT; cdr3_aa: CASSQGGQQPQHF
d_call: -; v_call: TRBV6-1; j_call: TRBJ1-3; clone_size: -; cdr3_nt: TGTGCCACCACGCCCTCTGGAAACACCATATATTTT; cdr3_aa: CATTPSGNTIYF
d_call: -; v_call: TRBV7-6; j_call: TRBJ1-4; clone_size: few; cdr3_nt: TGTGCCAGCAGCTTCGGCGGGACTAATGAAAAACTGTTTTTT; cdr3_aa: CASSFGGTNEKLFF
d_call: -; v_call: TRBV7-9; j_call: TRBJ1-1; clone_size: -; cdr3_nt: TGTGCCAGCAGCTTATCGGGGCACCGACCTTTCTTT; cdr3_aa: CASSLSGHRPFF
d_call: -; v_call: TRBV13; j_call: TRBJ1-4; clone_size: -; cdr3_nt: TGTGCCAGCAGCTTAGTAGGGGCGAATGAAAAACTGTTTTTT; cdr3_aa: CASSLVGANEKLFF
d_call: -; v_call: TRBV7-2; j_call: TRBJ1-1; clone_size: few; cdr3_nt: TGTGCCAGCAGGAGGGGGGGAATCACTGAAGCTTTCTTT; cdr3_aa: CASRRGGITEAFF
d_call: -; v_call: TRBV5-1; j_call: TRBJ1-1; clone_size: -; cdr3_nt: TGCGCCAGCAGCTTGGCCTGGGAGCTCATGAACACTGAAGCTTTCTTT; cdr3_aa: CASSLAWELMNTEAFF
d_call: -; v_call: TRBV7-3; j_call: TRBJ2-3; clone_size: -; cdr3_nt: TGTGCCAGCAGCTTAACCCCAGGGACCACAGATACGCAGTATTTT; cdr3_aa: CASSLTPGTTDTQYF
d_call: TRBD1; v_call: TRBV5-6; j_call: TRBJ2-5; clone_size: -; cdr3_nt: TGTGCCAGCAGCTCAGACAGGGTAGAGACCCAGTACTTC; cdr3_aa: CASSSDRVETQYF
d_call: -; v_call: TRBV27; j_call: TRBJ1-2; clone_size: -; cdr3_nt: TGTGCCAGCAGTCTGGGGGGGGCGCGGTCCTATGGCTACACCTTC; cdr3_aa: CASSLGGARSYGYTF
d_call: TRBD2; v_call: TRBV6-6; j_call: TRBJ2-3; clone_size: -; cdr3_nt: TGTGCCAGCAGTCCCGGGACTAGCGGGGTTAATCAGTATTTT; cdr3_aa: CASSPGTSGVNQYF
d_call: -; v_call: TRBV2; j_call: TRBJ2-1; clone_size: -; cdr3_nt: TGTGCCAGCAGTGATTTTGGGGGTTCTGCCTCCAATGAGCAGTTCTTC; cdr3_aa: CASSDFGGSASNEQFF
d_call: -; v_call: TRBV2; j_call: TRBJ1-5; clone_size: -; cdr3_nt: TGTGCCAGCAGTGAGAGGCGTAGCAATCAGCCCCAGCATTTT; cdr3_aa: CASSERRSNQPQHF
d_call: -; v_call: TRBV9; j_call: TRBJ1-3; clone_size: -; cdr3_nt: TGTGCCAGCAGCGTAGACAGCTACTCTGGAAACACCATATATTTT; cdr3_aa: CASSVDSYSGNTIYF
d_call: -; v_call: TRBV19; j_call: TRBJ1-2; clone_size: -; cdr3_nt: TGTGCCAGTAGTATAACAGCAGGGGTTAACTATGGCTACACCTTC; cdr3_aa: CASSITAGVNYGYTF
d_call: -; v_call: TRBV6-6; j_call: TRBJ2-7; clone_size: few; cdr3_nt: TGTGCCAGCAGTTACGTGGGTTCCTACGAGCAGTACTTC; cdr3_aa: CASSYVGSYEQYF
d_call: -; v_call: TRBV5-6; j_call: TRBJ1-4; clone_size: -; cdr3_nt: TGTGCCAGCAGCTTGGACGGAGGTAATGAAAAACTGTTTTTT; cdr3_aa: CASSLDGGNEKLFF
d_call: -; v_call: TRBV5-4; j_call: TRBJ1-4; clone_size: -; cdr3_nt: TGTGCCAGTAGCTTAGATCAGTCTAATGAAAAACTGTTTTTT; cdr3_aa: CASSLDQSNEKLFF
d_call: TRBD2; v_call: TRBV2; j_call: TRBJ2-1; clone_size: -; cdr3_nt: TGTGCCAGCAGCCGACTAGCGGGGACTTATGAGCAGTTCTTC; cdr3_aa: CASSRLAGTYEQFF
d_call: TRBD2; v_call: TRBV4-2; j_call: TRBJ2-2; clone_size: -; cdr3_nt: TGTGCCAGCAGCCAAAAATCCGGGACTAGCTATACCGGGGAGCTGTTTTTT; cdr3_aa: CASSQKSGTSYTGELFF
d_call: TRBD1; v_call: TRBV5-6; j_call: TRBJ1-2; clone_size: -; cdr3_nt: TGTGCCAGCAGCTTGCGGCAGGGGGCACATGGCTACACCTTC; cdr3_aa: CASSLRQGAHGYTF
d_call: -; v_call: TRBV4-1; j_call: TRBJ2-3; clone_size: -; cdr3_nt: TGCGCCAGCAGCCAAGATCGGTGGGGAGATACGCAGTATTTT; cdr3_aa: CASSQDRWGDTQYF
d_call: TRBD1; v_call: TRBV2; j_call: TRBJ1-2; clone_size: -; cdr3_nt: TGTGCCAGCAGTCTCCGGGGGGGACAGCACTATGGCTACACCTTC; cdr3_aa: CASSLRGGQHYGYTF
d_call: TRBD2; v_call: TRBV13; j_call: TRBJ2-7; clone_size: -; cdr3_nt: TGTGCCAGCAGCTTAGGTGGGACTACCTACGAGCAGTACTTC; cdr3_aa: CASSLGGTTYEQYF
d_call: -; v_call: TRBV5-1; j_call: TRBJ2-1; clone_size: -; cdr3_nt: TGCGCCAGCAGCTTACCTGGCACCTACAATGAGCAGTTCTTC; cdr3_aa: CASSLPGTYNEQFF
d_call: -; v_call: TRBV5-1; j_call: TRBJ1-5; clone_size: few; cdr3_nt: TGCGCCAGCAGCTTGAGGGGGACCGCTAATCAGCCCCAGCATTTT; cdr3_aa: CASSLRGTANQPQHF
d_call: -; v_call: TRBV9; j_call: TRBJ1-5; clone_size: -; cdr3_nt: TGTGCCAGCAGCGTAGGGGGGACTTCAAATCAGCCCCAGCATTTT; cdr3_aa: CASSVGGTSNQPQHF
d_call: -; v_call: TRBV4-1; j_call: TRBJ2-2; clone_size: -; cdr3_nt: TGCGCCAGCAGCCCCTCCCCGGGGACCGGGGAGCTGTTTTTT; cdr3_aa: CASSPSPGTGELFF
d_call: TRBD1; v_call: TRBV29-1; j_call: TRBJ2-7; clone_size: -; cdr3_nt: TGCAGCGTTGCCCCGGACAGGGGACCTTCCTACGAGCAGTACTTC; cdr3_aa: CSVAPDRGPSYEQYF
d_call: -; v_call: TRBV19; j_call: TRBJ1-6; clone_size: -; cdr3_nt: TGTGCCAGTAGTATCTCGGCAGCCGGGGGTTCACCCCTCCACTTT; cdr3_aa: CASSISAAGGSPLHF
d_call: -; v_call: TRBV7-3; j_call: TRBJ1-6; clone_size: -; cdr3_nt: TGTGCCAGCAGCCCCGCCCCGGATTCACCCCTCCACTTT; cdr3_aa: CASSPAPDSPLHF
d_call: TRBD1; v_call: TRBV7-9; j_call: TRBJ1-1; clone_size: medium-sized; cdr3_nt: TGTGCCAGCAGTCTTTCAGGGGGGAACACTGAAGCTTTCTTT; cdr3_aa: CASSLSGGNTEAFF
d_call: -; v_call: TRBV18; j_call: TRBJ2-7; clone_size: -; cdr3_nt: TGTGCCAGCTCACCTAACAGGGCGGGCGAGCAGTACTTC; cdr3_aa: CASSPNRAGEQYF
d_call: -; v_call: TRBV6-1; j_call: TRBJ2-7; clone_size: -; cdr3_nt: TGTGCCAGCAGTGAAACGCAGTCCTACGAGCAGTACTTC; cdr3_aa: CASSETQSYEQYF
d_call: -; v_call: TRBV6-5; j_call: TRBJ1-5; clone_size: -; cdr3_nt: TGTGCCAGCAGTTACGGGGGGGCCAATCAGCCCCAGCATTTT; cdr3_aa: CASSYGGANQPQHF
d_call: -; v_call: TRBV6-1; j_call: TRBJ1-2; clone_size: -; cdr3_nt: TGTGCCAGCAGTGAAGTAGGGGGAAGCGTATATGGCTACACCTTC; cdr3_aa: CASSEVGGSVYGYTF
d_call: TRBD2; v_call: TRBV7-9; j_call: TRBJ2-1; clone_size: -; cdr3_nt: TGTGCCAGCAGCAACCGCCGACTAGCGGGGGTATTGAATGAGCAGTTCTTC; cdr3_aa: CASSNRRLAGVLNEQFF
d_call: -; v_call: TRBV2; j_call: TRBJ1-3; clone_size: once; cdr3_nt: TGTGCCAGCAGTGTTCAGGCGGTCAACTCTGGAAACACCATATATTTT; cdr3_aa: CASSVQAVNSGNTIYF